A single sample is the source of the 26 T cell receptor beta chains below, sequenced in a study of radiotherapy plus CTLA-4 blockade in lung cancer. Profiling relied on immunoSEQ multiplex PCR, and the TCRdb table lists in-frame clones only, not all of them. The sample carries about 36,000 clones, about 85% recorded once. Specimen: peripheral blood, collected from a patient treated with radiotherapy plus ipilimumab. The receptors originated from a human donor with non-small cell lung cancer who had stable disease on radiotherapy plus ipilimumab.

This chain joins TRBV18 and TRBJ2-7, with TRBD1 identical over 9 bases. CDR3 size: 13 residues. The J segment lost 2 bases and the V segment lost 4 bases, leaving 0 bases of the junction unmatched. Looked up from germline, CDR1 is KGHSH and CDR2 is LQKENI. CDR3 residues: CASSRQGAYEQYF. CDR3 in DNA: TGTGCCAGCTCACGACAGGGGGCCTACGAGCAGTACTTC. The full variable domain, rest sourced from reference TRBV18 and TRBJ2-7, is NAGVMQNPRHLVRRRGQEARLRCSPMKGHSHVYWYRQLPEEGLKFMVYLQKENIIDESGMPKERFSAEFPKEGPSILRIQQVVRGDSAAYFCASSRQGAYEQYFGPGTRLTVT.

V usage is TRBV5-4 and J usage is TRBJ1-4; 8 nucleotides align to TRBD1. The CDR3 totals 15 residues. The V segment lost 2 bases and the J segment 2 bases; nucleotides outside the gene matches: 2. Germline assignment: CDR1 SGHNT and CDR2 YYREEE (reference sequence). The CDR3: CASSLGQGTNEKLFF. CDR3 bases: TGTGCCAGCAGCTTAGGACAGGGTACTAATGAAAAACTGTTTTTT.

The chain links TRBV28 to TRBJ2-6; tentatively, D is TRBD2 (5 bases). The length of the CDR3 is 18 residues. V dropped 6 bases and J dropped 0 bases, with 18 bases sitting between them. CDR1 and CDR2 (germline): MDHEN, SYDVKM. The CDR3 here is CASRVTRRASSGANVLTF. The DNA of the CDR3 is TGTGCCAGCAGGGTGACCCGGCGGGCGAGCTCTGGGGCCAACGTCCTGACTTTC.

In its sample, this clone was seen once. The genes are TRBV29-1 and TRBJ2-2; 16 bases match TRBD2. CDR1 is SQVTM, CDR2 ANQGSEA, per germline. The V gene end was trimmed by 8 bases and the J gene end by 4 bases; junction bases not matched to a gene: 19. The CDR3 totals 20 residues. The CDR3 region has the DNA TGCAGCTCTAGGGGGGGAACCGGGACTAGCGGGAGGGGTATCACCGGGGAGCTGTTTTTT. Amino acids: CSSRGGTGTSGRGITGELFF.

The V call is TRBV4-3, the J call TRBJ2-5, with 12 bases aligning to TRBD1. The DNA end favors TRBJ2-7, so the J call may be wrong. Germline V gene lookup returns CDR1 LGHNA and CDR2 YSLEER. This CDR3 has 17 amino acids. The CDR3 region has the DNA TGCGCCAGCAGCCTTGAGGGAACCGGGACAGGGGGCGGCGAGCAGTACTTC. Translating gives CASSLEGTGTGGGEQYF.

This rearrangement joins TRBV7-9 to TRBJ2-2; D is possibly TRBD1 (6 bases). The CDR3 loop spans 16 amino acids. V was cut by 9 bases and J by 1 base, with 18 bases left in between. Per germline, CDR1 SEHNR and CDR2 FQNEAQ (reference sequence). The CDR3 DNA follows: TGTGCCAGTCTAAGGGGAACAGGGTGGAACACCGGGGAGCTGTTTTTT. Its translation: CASLRGTGWNTGELFF.

The CDR3 protein is CASSQEYDRNTGELFF. The CDR3 coding sequence is TGCGCCAGCAGCCAAGAATACGACAGGAACACCGGGGAGCTGTTTTTT. This chain joins TRBV4-3 and TRBJ2-2; weak D call: TRBD1 (5 bases). Germline-derived CDR1 and CDR2 are LGHNA and YSLEER. This CDR3 is 16 amino acids long. Trimming removed 0 bases from V and 1 base from J, with 9 bases in between.

The V and J genes are TRBV9 and TRBJ2-1; 8 nucleotides line up with TRBD2. The CDR3 sequence is 17 residues long. Germline loops: CDR1 SGDLS, CDR2 YYNGEE. V shed 4 bases, J shed 0 bases, and the junction held 9 bases outside the gene matches. The CDR3 DNA is TGTGCCAGCAGCCCGACCCTTAGCGGGACCTCCTACAATGAGCAGTTCTTC. Encoded protein: CASSPTLSGTSYNEQFF.

J is TRBJ2-3 and V is TRBV13; 15 bases are a match to TRBD2. CDR3 length: 17 amino acids. The germline V gene encodes CDR1 PRHDT and CDR2 FYEKMQ (reference sequence). Trimming took 5 bases from V and 4 from J; bases not matched to a gene: 7. CDR3 protein: CASSPGTSGRPADTQYF. The CDR3 nucleotides read TGTGCCAGCAGCCCCGGGACTAGCGGGAGGCCGGCAGATACGCAGTATTTT.

The rearrangement uses TRBV4-2 and TRBJ2-7; 11 bases are a match to TRBD1. V dropped 4 bases and J dropped 3; count of bases not matched to a gene: 5. The CDR3 has 15 residues. CDR1 is LGHNA, CDR2 YNFKEQ, per germline. The CDR3 nucleotides are TGTGCCAGCAGCCCCGGGGACAGGGGGGGCTACGAGCAGTACTTC. It specifies CASSPGDRGGYEQYF.

The J gene is TRBJ2-7, the V gene TRBV7-2; 10 bases line up with TRBD2. The CDR3 has 16 amino acids. After removal of 4 bases from V and 1 base from J, the junction contained 7 bases not matched to a gene. Per the germline V gene, CDR1 is SGHTA and CDR2 is FQGNSA. In DNA form, the CDR3 reads TGTGCCAGCAGCTGGATTCTAGCGGGAGCTTCCTACGAGCAGTACTTC. It specifies CASSWILAGASYEQYF.

This clone was detected once. The J gene is TRBJ2-3, the V gene TRBV9; 13 nucleotides align to TRBD2. CDR3 length equals 16 residues. V shed 4 bases, J shed 3 bases, and the junction held 5 bases outside the gene matches. Germline CDR1 and CDR2: SGDLS and YYNGEE. The CDR3 nucleotides are TGTGCCAGCAGCTTTGGACTAGCGGGAGTAACAGATACGCAGTATTTT. This sequence encodes CASSFGLAGVTDTQYF.

This sequence joins TRBV2 and TRBJ2-7; TRBD1 is a possible D gene (5 bases). Between the trimmed V and J ends, which lost 8 bases and 1 base, there was a span of 9 bases. The CDR3 runs 12 residues. The V gene's germline CDR1 is SNHLY and CDR2 FYNNEI. CDR3 sequence (DNA): TGTGCCAGCGGGGCTCTTTCCTACGAGCAGTACTTC. Its protein product is CASGALSYEQYF. The full variable domain, its missing parts supplied by reference TRBV2 and TRBJ2-7, is EPEVTQTPSHQVTQMGQEVILRCVPISNHLYFYWYRQILGQKVEFLVSFYNNEISEKSEIFDDQFSVERPDGSNFTLKIRSTKLEDSAMYFCASGALSYEQYFGPGTRLTVT.

V usage is TRBV7-2 and J usage is TRBJ1-3, with unresolved D. In germline, CDR1 is SGHTA, CDR2 FQGNSA. V was cut by 2 bases and J by 0 bases, with 14 bases left in between. The CDR3 extends over 17 amino acids. Here the CDR3 DNA reads TGTGCCAGCAGCTTATATTCCCAAGGAGGCTCTGGAAACACCATATATTTT. It is translated as CASSLYSQGGSGNTIYF.

This clone was counted once. The chain couples TRBV9 to TRBJ2-1, with 9 bases identical to TRBD2. CDR1 SGDLS and CDR2 YYNGEE come from the germline V gene. Germline trimming cut 0 bases from V and 4 bases from J; bases unmatched to any gene: 5. There are 16 residues in the CDR3. The CDR3 spells CASSVDAGGGYNEQFF. The CDR3 region has the DNA TGTGCCAGCAGCGTAGATGCGGGAGGGGGGTACAATGAGCAGTTCTTC.

J is TRBJ2-5 and V is TRBV27; TRBD1 matches 9 bases. The tail of the sequence fits TRBJ2-7 better, so the J call may be wrong. Germline lookup yields CDR1 MNHEY and CDR2 SMNVEV (reference sequence). CDR3 length: 16 amino acids. This CDR3 reads CASSPDPGQGVYEQYF. The CDR3 coding sequence is TGTGCCAGCAGCCCAGACCCGGGACAGGGTGTTTACGAGCAGTACTTC.

The V gene is TRBV5-1, the J gene TRBJ2-7; 7 positions agree with TRBD2. Trimming cost V 4 bases and J 3 bases; bases outside gene matches: 10. The germline CDR1 and CDR2 sequences are SGHRS and YFSETQ. The CDR3 is 15 amino acids. The CDR3 coding sequence is TGCGCCAGCAGCGTTGCGGGGGACGCATACTACGAGCAGTACTTC. It specifies CASSVAGDAYYEQYF.

The CDR3 region is CASSWQTSGTGSTDTQYF. In nucleotides, the CDR3 is TGTGCCAGCAGCTGGCAGACTAGCGGGACGGGCTCCACAGATACGCAGTATTTT. The gene calls are TRBV7-2 and TRBJ2-3; 11 positions agree with TRBD2. This CDR3 has 18 residues. Germline lookup yields CDR1 SGHTA and CDR2 FQGNSA. With V trimmed by 4 bases and J by 2 bases, 11 bases remained unmatched.

This clone appeared once. As DNA, the CDR3 is TGTGCCAGTAGTGGACAGGGCCAGAACACCGGGGAGCTGTTTTTT. Translated: CASSGQGQNTGELFF. The chain has TRBV19 and TRBJ2-2; TRBD1 agrees at 8 bases. V was pared by 5 bases and J by 1 base, with 3 bases of the junction left unmatched. The germline gives CDR1 LNHDA, CDR2 SQIVND (reference sequence). The CDR3 runs to 15 residues. Based on the CDR3 plus reference TRBV19 and TRBJ2-2, the full variable domain is DGGITQSPKYLFRKEGQNVTLSCEQNLNHDAMYWYRQDPGQGLRLIYYSQIVNDFQKGDIAEGYSVSREKKESFPLTVTSAQKNPTAFYLCASSGQGQNTGELFFGEGSRLTVL.

J is TRBJ2-1 and V is TRBV10-3; 13 positions match TRBD2. From germline, CDR1 is ENHRY and CDR2 SYGVKD. The trim removed 3 bases at V and 5 bases at J, leaving 1 base unmatched. The CDR3 length is 15 residues. CDR3 in DNA: TGTGCCATCAGTGAAGGACTAGCGGGGGACAATGAGCAGTTCTTC. Protein: CAISEGLAGDNEQFF.

The J gene is TRBJ1-4, the V gene TRBV28, with D perhaps matching TRBD1 (5 bases). The CDR3 is made up of 14 amino acids. V dropped 6 bases and J dropped 4 bases, with 12 bases sitting between them. The germline CDR1 and CDR2 sequences are MDHEN and SYDVKM. The CDR3 sequence: CASRPDIINEKLFF. CDR3 sequence (DNA): TGTGCCAGCAGACCGGACATAATTAATGAAAAACTGTTTTTT.

The rearrangement links TRBV5-4 to TRBJ2-1, with 11 nucleotides matching TRBD1. V was clipped by 4 bases and J by 7 bases; unmatched bases: 7. CDR3 length: 15 amino acids. CDR1 SGHNT and CDR2 YYREEE come from the germline V gene (reference sequence). In DNA form, the CDR3 reads TGTGCCAGCAGCATACGGGACAGGGGGACAAATGAGCAGTTCTTC. This encodes CASSIRDRGTNEQFF.

The V call is TRBV5-6, the J call TRBJ2-3; TRBD2 matches at 11 bases. Germline assignment: CDR1 SGHDT and CDR2 YYEEEE. The junction had 3 bases not matched to a gene; V was cut back by 0 bases and J by 3 bases. The CDR3 is made up of 16 amino acids. Written as DNA, the CDR3 is TGTGCCAGCAGCTTGGGGGCTAGCGGGAGGACAGATACGCAGTATTTT. Translated: CASSLGASGRTDTQYF.

The CDR3 spells CASSQDAIAGGYEQFF. CDR3 DNA sequence: TGCGCCAGCAGCCAAGATGCGATAGCGGGAGGTTATGAGCAGTTCTTC. The chain couples TRBV4-3 to TRBJ2-1; 10 nucleotides agree with TRBD2. Germline assignment: CDR1 LGHNA and CDR2 YSLEER. This CDR3 spans 16 amino acids. Trimming cost V 0 bases and J 8 bases; bases outside gene matches: 7.

With respect to this clone: At one end, the junction sequence differs from germline, possibly due to a read error. Other DNA sequences from this sample encode an identical CDR3 as well. The chain employs TRBV19 and TRBJ2-7, with 8 positions matching TRBD1. The CDR3 loop spans 15 amino acids. Germline V gene data show CDR1 as LNHDA and CDR2 as SQIVND (reference sequence). This CDR3 is CASSKPDRGRYEQYF. CDR3 nucleotide sequence: TGTGCCAGTAGTAAGCCCGACAGGGGCCGCTACGAACAGTACTTC. The whole variable domain, filled in from reference TRBV19 and TRBJ2-7, reads DGGITQSPKYLFRKEGQNVTLSCEQNLNHDAMYWYRQDPGQGLRLIYYSQIVNDFQKGDIAEGYSVSREKKESFPLTVTSAQKNPTAFYLCASSKPDRGRYEQYFGPGTRLTVT.

The rearrangement uses TRBV27 and TRBJ2-1, with TRBD2 matching over 7 bases. From germline, CDR1 is MNHEY and CDR2 SMNVEV (reference sequence). Trimming took 6 bases from V and 0 from J; bases not matched to a gene: 5. The length of the CDR3 is 15 residues. The DNA of the CDR3 is TGTGCCAGCAGGCTGGGGGGGAGCTCCTACAATGAGCAGTTCTTC. This gives the protein CASRLGGSSYNEQFF.